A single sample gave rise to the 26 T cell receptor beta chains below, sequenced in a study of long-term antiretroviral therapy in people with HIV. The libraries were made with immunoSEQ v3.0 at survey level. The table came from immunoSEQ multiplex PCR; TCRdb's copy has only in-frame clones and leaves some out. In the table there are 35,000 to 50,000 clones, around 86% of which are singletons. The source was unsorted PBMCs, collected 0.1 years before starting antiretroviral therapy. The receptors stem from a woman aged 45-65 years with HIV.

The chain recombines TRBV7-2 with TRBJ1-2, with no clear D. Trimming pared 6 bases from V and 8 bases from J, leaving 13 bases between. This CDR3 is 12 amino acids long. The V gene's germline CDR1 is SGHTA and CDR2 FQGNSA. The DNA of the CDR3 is TGTGCCAGCAGGCCGGACCCGTACGGCTACACCTTC. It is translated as CASRPDPYGYTF.

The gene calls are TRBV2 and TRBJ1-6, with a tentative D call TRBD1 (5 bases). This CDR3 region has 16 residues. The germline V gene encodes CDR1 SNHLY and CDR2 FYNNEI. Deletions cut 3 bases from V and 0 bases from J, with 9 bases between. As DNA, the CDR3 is TGTGCCAGCAGTGAGATAACAGGCTCCTATAATTCACCCCTCCACTTT. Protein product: CASSEITGSYNSPLHF.

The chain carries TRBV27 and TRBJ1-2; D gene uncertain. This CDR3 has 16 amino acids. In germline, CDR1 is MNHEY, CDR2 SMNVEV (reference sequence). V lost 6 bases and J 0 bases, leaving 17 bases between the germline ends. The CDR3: CASRPPLTYPNYGYTF. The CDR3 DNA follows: TGTGCCAGCAGACCCCCTTTGACATACCCTAACTATGGCTACACCTTC.

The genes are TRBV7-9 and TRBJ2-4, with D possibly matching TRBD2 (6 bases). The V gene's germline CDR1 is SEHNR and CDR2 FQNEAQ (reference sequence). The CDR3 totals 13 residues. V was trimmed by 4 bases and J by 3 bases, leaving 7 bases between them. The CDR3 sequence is CASSSEGKNIQYF. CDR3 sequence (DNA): TGTGCCAGCAGCTCGGAGGGCAAAAACATTCAGTACTTC.

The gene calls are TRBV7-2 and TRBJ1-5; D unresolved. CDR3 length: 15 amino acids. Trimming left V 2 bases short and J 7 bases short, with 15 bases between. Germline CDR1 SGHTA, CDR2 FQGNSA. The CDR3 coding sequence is TGTGCCAGCAGCTTAACCCGGCAGATCGGGCAGCCCCAGCATTTT. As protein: CASSLTRQIGQPQHF.

The DNA for the CDR3 is TGCGCCAGCTCCGGCGGACTAGTCGGCACAGATACGCAGTATTTT. Translation: CASSGGLVGTDTQYF. This chain uses TRBV4-1 with TRBJ2-3; 7 nucleotides agree with TRBD2. Germline assignment: CDR1 MGHRA and CDR2 YSYEKL. V was clipped by 8 bases and J by 1 base; unmatched bases: 9. This CDR3 region has 15 residues.

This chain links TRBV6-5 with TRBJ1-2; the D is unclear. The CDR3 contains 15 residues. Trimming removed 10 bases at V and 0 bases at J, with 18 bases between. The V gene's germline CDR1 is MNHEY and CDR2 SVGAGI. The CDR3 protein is CATGEFSLTNYGYTF. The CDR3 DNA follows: TGTGCCACCGGGGAGTTCTCCCTTACTAACTATGGCTACACCTTC.

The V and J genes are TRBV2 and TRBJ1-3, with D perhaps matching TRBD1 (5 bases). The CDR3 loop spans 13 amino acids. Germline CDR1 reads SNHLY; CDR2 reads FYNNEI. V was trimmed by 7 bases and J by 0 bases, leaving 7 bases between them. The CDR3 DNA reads TGTGCCAGCACCAGGGACTCTGGAAACACCATATATTTT. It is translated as CASTRDSGNTIYF.

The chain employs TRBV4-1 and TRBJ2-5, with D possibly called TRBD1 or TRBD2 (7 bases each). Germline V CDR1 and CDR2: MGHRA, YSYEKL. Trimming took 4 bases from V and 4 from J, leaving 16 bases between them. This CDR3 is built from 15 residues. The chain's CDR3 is CASSPSGGGRETQYF. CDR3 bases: TGCGCCAGCAGCCCATCAGGGGGGGGGCGAGAGACCCAGTACTTC.

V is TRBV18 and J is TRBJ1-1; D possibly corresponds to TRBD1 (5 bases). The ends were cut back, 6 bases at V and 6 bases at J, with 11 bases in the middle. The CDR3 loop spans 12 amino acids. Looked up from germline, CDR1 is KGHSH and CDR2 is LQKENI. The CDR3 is CASSPGQAEAFF. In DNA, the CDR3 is TGTGCCAGCTCCCCAGGGCAGGCTGAAGCTTTCTTT.

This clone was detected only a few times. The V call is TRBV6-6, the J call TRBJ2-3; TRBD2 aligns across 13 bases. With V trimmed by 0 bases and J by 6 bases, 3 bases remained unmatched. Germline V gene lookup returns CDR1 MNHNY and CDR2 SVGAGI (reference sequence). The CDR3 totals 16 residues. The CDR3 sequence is CASSYSAGLAGDTQYF. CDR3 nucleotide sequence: TGTGCCAGCAGTTACTCGGCGGGACTAGCGGGGGATACGCAGTATTTT.

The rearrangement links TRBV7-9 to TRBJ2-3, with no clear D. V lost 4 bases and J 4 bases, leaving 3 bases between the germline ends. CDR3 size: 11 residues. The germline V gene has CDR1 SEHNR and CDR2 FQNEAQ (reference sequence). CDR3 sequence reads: CASSSPDTQYF. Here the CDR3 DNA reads TGTGCCAGCAGCTCGCCAGATACGCAGTATTTT.

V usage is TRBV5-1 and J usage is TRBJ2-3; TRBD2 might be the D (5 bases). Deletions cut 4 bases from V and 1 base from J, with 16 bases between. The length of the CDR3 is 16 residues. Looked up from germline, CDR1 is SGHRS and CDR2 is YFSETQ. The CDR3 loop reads CASSLGGWGGTDTQYF. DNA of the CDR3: TGCGCCAGCAGCCTAGGCGGCTGGGGAGGCACAGATACGCAGTATTTT. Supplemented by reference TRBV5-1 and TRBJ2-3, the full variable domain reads KAGVTQTPRYLIKTRGQQVTLSCSPISGHRSVSWYQQTPGQGLQFLFEYFSETQRNKGNFPGRFSGRQFSNSRSEMNVSTLELGDSALYLCASSLGGWGGTDTQYFGPGTRLTVL.

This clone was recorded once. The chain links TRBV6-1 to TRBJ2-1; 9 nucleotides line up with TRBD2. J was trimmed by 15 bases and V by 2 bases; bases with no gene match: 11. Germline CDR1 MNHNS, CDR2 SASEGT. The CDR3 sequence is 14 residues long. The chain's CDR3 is CASSEKGSGGSWFF. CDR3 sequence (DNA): TGTGCCAGCAGTGAAAAAGGTAGCGGGGGTTCGTGGTTCTTC.

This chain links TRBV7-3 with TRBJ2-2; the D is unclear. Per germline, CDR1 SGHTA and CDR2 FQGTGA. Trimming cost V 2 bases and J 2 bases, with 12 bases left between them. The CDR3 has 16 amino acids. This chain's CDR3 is CASSLQGGLNTGELFF. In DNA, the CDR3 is TGTGCCAGCAGCTTACAAGGCGGTTTAAACACCGGGGAGCTGTTTTTT.

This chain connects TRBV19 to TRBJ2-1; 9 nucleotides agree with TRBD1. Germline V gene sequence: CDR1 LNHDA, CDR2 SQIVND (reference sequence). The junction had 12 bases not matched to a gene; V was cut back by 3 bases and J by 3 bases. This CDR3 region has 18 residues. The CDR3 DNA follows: TGTGCCAGTAGTATGAGGGACAGGGTTATAGGGGTCTACAATGAGCAGTTCTTC. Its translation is CASSMRDRVIGVYNEQFF.

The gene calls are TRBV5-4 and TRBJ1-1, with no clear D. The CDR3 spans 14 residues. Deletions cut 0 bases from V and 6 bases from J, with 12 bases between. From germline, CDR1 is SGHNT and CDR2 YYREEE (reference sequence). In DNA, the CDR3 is TGTGCCAGCAGCTTGGACCCGGGAACACCTGAAGCTTTCTTT. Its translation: CASSLDPGTPEAFF. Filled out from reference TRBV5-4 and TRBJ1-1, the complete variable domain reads ETGVTQSPTHLIKTRGQQVTLRCSSQSGHNTVSWYQQALGQGPQFIFQYYREEENGRGNFPPRFSGLQFPNYSSELNVNALELDDSALYLCASSLDPGTPEAFFGQGTRLTVV.

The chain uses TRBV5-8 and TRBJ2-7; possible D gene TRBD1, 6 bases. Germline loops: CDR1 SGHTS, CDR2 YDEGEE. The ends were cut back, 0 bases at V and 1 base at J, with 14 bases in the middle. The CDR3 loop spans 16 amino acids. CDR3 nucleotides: TGTGCCAGCAGCTTGGGGCAGGGGACCTCTTCCTACGAGCAGTACTTC. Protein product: CASSLGQGTSSYEQYF.

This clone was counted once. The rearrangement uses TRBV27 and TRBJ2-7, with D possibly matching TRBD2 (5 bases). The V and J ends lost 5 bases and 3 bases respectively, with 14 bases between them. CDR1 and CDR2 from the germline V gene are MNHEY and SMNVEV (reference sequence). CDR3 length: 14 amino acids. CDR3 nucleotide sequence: TGTGCCAGCAGTAGAGGAAGTCGGGGCTACGAGCAGTACTTC. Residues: CASSRGSRGYEQYF.

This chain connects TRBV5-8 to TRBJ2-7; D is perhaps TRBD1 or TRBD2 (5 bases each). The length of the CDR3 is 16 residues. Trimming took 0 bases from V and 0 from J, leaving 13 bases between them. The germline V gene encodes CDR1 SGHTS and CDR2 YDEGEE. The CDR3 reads CASSLGIYGGSYEQYF. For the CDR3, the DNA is TGTGCCAGCAGCTTGGGGATTTATGGGGGCTCCTACGAGCAGTACTTC. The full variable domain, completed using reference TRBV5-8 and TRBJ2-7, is EAGVTQSPTHLIKTRGQQATLRCSPISGHTSVYWYQQALGLGLQFLLWYDEGEERNRGNFPPRFSGRQFPNYSSELNVNALELEDSALYLCASSLGIYGGSYEQYFGPGTRLTVT.

Here the CDR3 DNA reads TGTGCCAGCAGTCAGACTAGCGGGGGGCTACAAGAGACCCAGTACTTC. Translating gives CASSQTSGGLQETQYF. The chain joins TRBV27 to TRBJ2-5; 13 bases fit TRBD2. CDR1 and CDR2 from the germline V gene are MNHEY and SMNVEV (reference sequence). J gave up 2 bases and V 5 bases, and 5 bases lay outside the gene matches. The CDR3 is made up of 16 amino acids.

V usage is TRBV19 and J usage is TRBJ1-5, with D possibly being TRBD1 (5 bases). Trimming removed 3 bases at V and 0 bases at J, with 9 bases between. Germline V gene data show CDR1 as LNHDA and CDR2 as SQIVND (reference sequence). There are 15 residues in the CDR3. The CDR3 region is CASSMGPYSNQPQHF. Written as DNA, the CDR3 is TGTGCCAGTAGTATGGGACCCTATAGCAATCAGCCCCAGCATTTT.

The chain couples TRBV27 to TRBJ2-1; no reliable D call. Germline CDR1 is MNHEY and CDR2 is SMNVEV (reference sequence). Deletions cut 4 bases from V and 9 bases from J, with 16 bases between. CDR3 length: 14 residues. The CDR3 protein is CASSSSVSFGEQFF. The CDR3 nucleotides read TGTGCCAGCAGTTCGTCAGTATCATTTGGTGAGCAGTTCTTC.

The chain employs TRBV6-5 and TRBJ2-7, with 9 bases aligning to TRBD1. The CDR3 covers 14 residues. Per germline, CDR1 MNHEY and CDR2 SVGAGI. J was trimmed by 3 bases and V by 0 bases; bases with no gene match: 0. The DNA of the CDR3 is TGTGCCAGCAGTTACTCGACAGGGGGCTACGAGCAGTACTTC. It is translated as CASSYSTGGYEQYF.

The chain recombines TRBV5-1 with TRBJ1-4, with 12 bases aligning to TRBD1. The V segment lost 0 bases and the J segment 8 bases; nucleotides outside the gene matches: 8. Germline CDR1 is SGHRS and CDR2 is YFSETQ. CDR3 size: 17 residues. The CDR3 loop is CASSLAGQGAPREKLFF. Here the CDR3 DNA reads TGCGCCAGCAGCTTGGCGGGACAGGGGGCGCCCCGGGAAAAACTGTTTTTT.

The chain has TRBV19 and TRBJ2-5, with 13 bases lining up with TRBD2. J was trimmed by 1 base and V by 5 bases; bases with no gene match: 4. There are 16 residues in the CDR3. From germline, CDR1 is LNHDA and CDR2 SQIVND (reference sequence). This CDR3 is CASSPGLAGSQETQYF. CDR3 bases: TGTGCCAGTAGTCCGGGACTAGCGGGGAGCCAAGAGACCCAGTACTTC.